This is a list of T cell receptor beta chains from one sample in a study of T-cell reconstitution after alpha-beta-depleted transplantation in children. TCRdb passed the PCR reads through MiXCR, listing each CDR3 protein once. The table includes 450,000 to 550,000 distinct CDR3 sequences, 10% to 12% detected once. The specimen comprised PBMCs, mostly from graft donor cells, sampled 180 days after TCRalphabeta/CD19-depleted stem cell transplant. The receptor set was obtained from a female patient aged 2 to 10 who had a stem cell transplant for aplastic anemia, so the T cells may come from the graft donor. The CDR3 runs from the conserved cysteine through the conserved F or W. D genes are given only for firm matches.

D gene: -
J gene: TRBJ2-3
V gene: TRBV5-6
CDR3 protein: CASSLGGPGDTQYF

D gene: TRBD1
J gene: TRBJ1-1
V gene: TRBV28
CDR3 protein: CASSGTGWGTEAFF

D gene: -
J gene: TRBJ2-1
V gene: TRBV7-9
CDR3 protein: CASSLVRGSNEQFF

D gene: -
J gene: TRBJ1-5
V gene: TRBV7-6
CDR3 protein: CASTPDPGQPQHF

D gene: -
J gene: TRBJ1-4
V gene: TRBV6-1
CDR3 protein: CASRNIYATNEKLFF

D gene: -
J gene: TRBJ2-2
V gene: TRBV3-1
CDR3 protein: CASSPPLVHGELFF

D gene: -
J gene: TRBJ1-1
V gene: TRBV4-2
CDR3 protein: CASSQGRPGEGTEAFF

D gene: -
J gene: TRBJ2-1
V gene: TRBV4-2
CDR3 protein: CASSQEKGRNEQFF

D gene: -
J gene: TRBJ2-4
V gene: TRBV11-2
CDR3 protein: CASTRQAAKNIQYF

D gene: -
J gene: TRBJ2-2
V gene: TRBV29-1
CDR3 protein: CSVEGWGNTGELFF

D gene: -
J gene: TRBJ2-7
V gene: TRBV12-3/TRBV12-4
CDR3 protein: CATSSAGNYEQYF

D gene: -
J gene: TRBJ2-7
V gene: TRBV5-1
CDR3 protein: CASNVGGTDEQYF

D gene: -
J gene: TRBJ2-1
V gene: TRBV28
CDR3 protein: CASSPPRGGSYNEQFF

D gene: TRBD1
J gene: TRBJ2-3
V gene: TRBV24-1
CDR3 protein: CATSDSPDRGGPDTQYF

D gene: -
J gene: TRBJ2-1
V gene: TRBV10-3
CDR3 protein: CAISEGGHGTKTHSYNEQFF

D gene: TRBD2
J gene: TRBJ2-1
V gene: TRBV20-1
CDR3 protein: CSAPQLTSGSYNEQFF

D gene: -
J gene: TRBJ1-5
V gene: TRBV19
CDR3 protein: CASSPGGTPVWPQHF

D gene: TRBD2
J gene: TRBJ2-5
V gene: TRBV12-3/TRBV12-4
CDR3 protein: CASSFREGHQETQYF

D gene: -
J gene: TRBJ1-1
V gene: TRBV19
CDR3 protein: CASRRYKDNEAFF

D gene: -
J gene: TRBJ1-1
V gene: TRBV18
CDR3 protein: CASSPGKGWNTEAFF

D gene: -
J gene: TRBJ2-1
V gene: TRBV15
CDR3 protein: CATSRGGQGSNEQFF

D gene: -
J gene: TRBJ1-5
V gene: TRBV7-2
CDR3 protein: CASSLEGFVHQPQHF

D gene: -
J gene: TRBJ2-6
V gene: TRBV7-9
CDR3 protein: CASLPSGANVLTF

D gene: -
J gene: TRBJ2-1
V gene: TRBV20-1
CDR3 protein: CSARRGAHEQFF

D gene: -
J gene: TRBJ2-1
V gene: TRBV12-3/TRBV12-4
CDR3 protein: CASSLSHEQFF

D gene: TRBD2
J gene: TRBJ2-1
V gene: TRBV27
CDR3 protein: CASRQLAGGPNEQFF

D gene: -
J gene: TRBJ2-5
V gene: TRBV28
CDR3 protein: CASSSPKTQYF

D gene: -
J gene: TRBJ1-1
V gene: TRBV20-1
CDR3 protein: CSADGGNTEAFF

D gene: TRBD2
J gene: TRBJ2-3
V gene: TRBV7-8
CDR3 protein: CASSRSWTSGSTDTQYF

D gene: TRBD2
J gene: TRBJ2-1
V gene: TRBV4-3
CDR3 protein: CASTWTSGAGEQFF